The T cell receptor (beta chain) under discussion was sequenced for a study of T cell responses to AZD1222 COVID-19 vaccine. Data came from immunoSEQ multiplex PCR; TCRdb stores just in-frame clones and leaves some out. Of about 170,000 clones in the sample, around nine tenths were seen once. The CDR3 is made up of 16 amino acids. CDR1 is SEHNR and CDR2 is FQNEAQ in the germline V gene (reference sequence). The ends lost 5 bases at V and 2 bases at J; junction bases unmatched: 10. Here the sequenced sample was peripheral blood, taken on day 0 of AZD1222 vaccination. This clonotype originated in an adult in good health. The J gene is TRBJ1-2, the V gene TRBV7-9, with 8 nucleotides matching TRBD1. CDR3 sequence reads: CASSTPGTGENYGYTF. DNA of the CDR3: TGTGCCAGCAGCACCCCCGGGACAGGAGAAAACTATGGCTACACCTTC.